The T cell receptor (beta chain) described here comes from a study of blood T cell repertoires in COVID-19. Unmatched junction bases numbered 9, after V lost 6 bases and J lost 3 bases. From germline, CDR1 is KGHSH and CDR2 LQKENI. This CDR3 is built from 15 residues. Some clones are missing from TCRdb's copy, which holds only in-frame ones; the method was immunoSEQ multiplex PCR. This table has around 78,000 clones, roughly 86% appearing once. The clonotype originates from a woman aged 55-69 years with acute or convalescent COVID-19. Material: peripheral blood. This chain connects TRBV18 to TRBJ1-1, with TRBD1 matching 8 bases. The CDR3: CASSPQGALDTEAFF. CDR3 in DNA: TGTGCCAGCTCCCCTCAGGGGGCGCTCGACACTGAAGCTTTCTTT.